This TCR beta chain was sequenced during a study of T cell repertoires in cytomegalovirus infection. Study summary: Carrying CMV and the relevant HLA type showed in public TCR beta signatures. Points from the study as a whole: Summed public TCR beta family frequency identified CMV carriers bearing the relevant HLA. What dominated the ex vivo response were HLA-C-restricted CMV-specific TCR beta clonotypes.

This clonotype was picked up many times. Its antigen is unidentified. CDR1 is SQVTM, CDR2 ANQGSEA, per germline. The CDR3 spans 14 residues. V lost 4 bases to trimming and J lost 5 bases, with 15 bases between them. TCRdb used MiXCR to reprocess the reads, holding one entry per CDR3 protein. The sample lists 230,000 or so distinct CDR3 sequences, more than 15% seen once, with roughly 50% in the top ten. The genes are TRBV29-1 and TRBJ2-1; no clear D. This TCR came from a human donor in good health (CMV status not recorded). Some clones in this sample may be carry-over from other donors' samples. The sample comprised CD8+ T cells from PBMCs. This CDR3 is CSVGRSGSNNEQFF. The CDR3 nucleotides read TGCAGCGTTGGTCGGTCCGGGTCCAACAATGAGCAGTTCTTC.